This T cell receptor beta chain came from a study of T-cell memory formation after mild COVID-19. Overall study context: TCR clustering was largely donor specific.

Germline V lookup: CDR1 SGHRS, CDR2 YFSETQ. The CDR3 loop spans 15 amino acids. The V end lost 1 base, the J end lost 8 bases, and 18 bases lay between the germline ends. One entry per CDR3 protein results from TCRdb running MiXCR on the 5' RACE reads. The repertoire holds over 500,000 distinct CDR3 sequences, with roughly 17% as singletons. This TCR derives from an adult woman who had mild COVID-19 (a few samples of this study predate the infection). Cell type and time point are not known. The chain uses TRBV5-1 and TRBJ1-2, with D uncertain. The sample consisted of PBMCs or a T cell subset sorted from them (not recorded which). CDR3: CASSLTGPELGGYTF. The CDR3 DNA reads TGCGCCAGCAGCTTGACCGGACCTGAACTAGGGGGCTACACCTTC. The variable domain in full, with the rest retrieved from reference TRBV5-1 and TRBJ1-2, is KAGVTQTPRYLIKTRGQQVTLSCSPISGHRSVSWYQQTPGQGLQFLFEYFSETQRNKGNFPGRFSGRQFSNSRSEMNVSTLELGDSALYLCASSLTGPELGGYTFGSGTRLTVV.